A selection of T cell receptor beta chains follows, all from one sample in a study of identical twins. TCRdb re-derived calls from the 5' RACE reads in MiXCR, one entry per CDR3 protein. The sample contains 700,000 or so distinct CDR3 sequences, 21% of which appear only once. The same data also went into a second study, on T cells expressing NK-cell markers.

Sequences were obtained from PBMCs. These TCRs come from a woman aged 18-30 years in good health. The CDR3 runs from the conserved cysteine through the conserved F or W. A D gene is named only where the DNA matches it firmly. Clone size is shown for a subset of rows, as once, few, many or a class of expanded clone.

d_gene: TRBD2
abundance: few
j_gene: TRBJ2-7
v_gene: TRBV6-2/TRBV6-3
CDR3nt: TGTGCCAGCAGTTCGCGGACTAGCGGGAATGGGCAGTACTTC
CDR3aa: CASSSRTSGNGQYF

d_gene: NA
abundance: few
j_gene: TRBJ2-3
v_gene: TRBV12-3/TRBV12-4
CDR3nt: TGTGCCAGCAGTCCCTTTGGGGGGAGCACAGATACGCAGTATTTT
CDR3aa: CASSPFGGSTDTQYF

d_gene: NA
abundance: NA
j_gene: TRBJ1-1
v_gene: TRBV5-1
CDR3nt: TGCGCCAGCAGCCCAGGAACGACAGTTCGAGCTTTCTTT
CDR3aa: CASSPGTTVRAFF

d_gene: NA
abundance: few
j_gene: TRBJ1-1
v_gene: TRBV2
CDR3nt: TGTGCCAGCGTTCTCGGGGAAATGAACACTGAAGCTTTCTTT
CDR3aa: CASVLGEMNTEAFF

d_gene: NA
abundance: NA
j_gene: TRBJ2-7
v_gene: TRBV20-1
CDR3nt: TGCAGTGCTAGAGCGCCCTCTAGAAACGAGCAGTACTTC
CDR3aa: CSARAPSRNEQYF

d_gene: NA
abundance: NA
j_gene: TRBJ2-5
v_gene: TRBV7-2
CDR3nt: TGTGCCAGCAGCTTCGTTATGGGGGGGCATGAGACCCAGTACTTC
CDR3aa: CASSFVMGGHETQYF

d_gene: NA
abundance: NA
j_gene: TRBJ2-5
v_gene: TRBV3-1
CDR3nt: TGTGCCAGCAGCACGACAGAAGAGACCCAGTACTTC
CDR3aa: CASSTTEETQYF

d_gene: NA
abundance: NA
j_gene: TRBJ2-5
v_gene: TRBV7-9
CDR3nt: TGTGCCAGCAGCTTAGAGATGGGGAACCAAGAGACCCAGTACTTC
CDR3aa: CASSLEMGNQETQYF

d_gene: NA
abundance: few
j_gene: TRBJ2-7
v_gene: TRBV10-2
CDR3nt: TGCGCCAGCAGTGAGCTTCGCTACGAGCAGTACTTC
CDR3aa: CASSELRYEQYF

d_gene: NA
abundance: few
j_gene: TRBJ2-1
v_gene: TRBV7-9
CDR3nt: TGTGCCAGCAGACAAACTAGCACCTCTTCCTACAATGAGCAGTTCTTC
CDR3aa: CASRQTSTSSYNEQFF

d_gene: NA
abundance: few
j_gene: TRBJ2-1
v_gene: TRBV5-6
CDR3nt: TGTGCCAGCAGCTTGAGTACAAACCAGTTCTTC
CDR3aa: CASSLSTNQFF

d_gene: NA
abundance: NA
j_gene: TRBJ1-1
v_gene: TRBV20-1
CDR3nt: TGCAGTGCTAGAAATTCGGACGGTCGAAACACTGAAGCTTTCTTT
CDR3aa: CSARNSDGRNTEAFF

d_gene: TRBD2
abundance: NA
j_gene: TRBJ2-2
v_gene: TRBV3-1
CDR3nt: TGTGCCAGCAGTTTGATAAGCGGGAAGCTCACCGGGGAGCTGTTTTTT
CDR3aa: CASSLISGKLTGELFF

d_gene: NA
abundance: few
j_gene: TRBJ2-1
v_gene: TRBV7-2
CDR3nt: TGTGCCAGCACCGGAGCGTACCCCTTGGATGAGCAGTTCTTC
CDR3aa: CASTGAYPLDEQFF

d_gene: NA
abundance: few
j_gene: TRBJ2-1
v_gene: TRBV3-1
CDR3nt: TGTGCCAGCACCCTCACGGGGCTTTCCTACAATGAGCAGTTCTTC
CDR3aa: CASTLTGLSYNEQFF

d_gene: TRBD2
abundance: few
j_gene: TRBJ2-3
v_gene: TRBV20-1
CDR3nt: TGCAGTGCTTCCATAGCGGGAGGCCGGGATACGCAGTATTTT
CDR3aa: CSASIAGGRDTQYF

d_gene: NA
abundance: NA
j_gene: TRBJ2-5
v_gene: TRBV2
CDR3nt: TGTGCCAGCAGTAGGGGGGGAGAGGCCCAGTACTTC
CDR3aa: CASSRGGEAQYF

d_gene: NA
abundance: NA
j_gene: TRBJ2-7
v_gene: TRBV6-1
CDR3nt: TGTGCCAGCAGTGAAGGCGCTTTCGACAGCTCCTACGAGCAGTACTTC
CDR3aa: CASSEGAFDSSYEQYF

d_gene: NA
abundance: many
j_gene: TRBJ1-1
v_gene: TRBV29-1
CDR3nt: TGCAGCGTTGCTACCGGGAGGGGCACTGAAGCTTTCTTT
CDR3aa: CSVATGRGTEAFF

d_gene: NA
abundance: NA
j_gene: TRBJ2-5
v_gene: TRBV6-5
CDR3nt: TGTGCCAGCAAAGGTTTCGGAGAGACCCAGTACTTC
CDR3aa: CASKGFGETQYF

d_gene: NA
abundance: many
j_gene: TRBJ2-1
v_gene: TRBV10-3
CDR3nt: TGTGCCATCAGTGACGGGAGCTCCTACAATGAGCAGTTCTTC
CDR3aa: CAISDGSSYNEQFF

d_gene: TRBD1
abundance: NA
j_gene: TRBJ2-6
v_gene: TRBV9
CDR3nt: TGTGCCAGCAGCGATGGGACAGATGAAAGCTCTGGGGCCAACGTCCTGACTTTC
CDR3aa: CASSDGTDESSGANVLTF

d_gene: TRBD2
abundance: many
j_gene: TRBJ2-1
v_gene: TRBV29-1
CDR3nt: TGCAGCGTTGAAACAGGACTAGCGGGAGGTGAGCAGTTCTTC
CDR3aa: CSVETGLAGGEQFF

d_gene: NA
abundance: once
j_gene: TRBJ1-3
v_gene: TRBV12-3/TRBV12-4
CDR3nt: TGTGCCAGCAGTTTTGGCGGTCGAAACACCATATATTTT
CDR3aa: CASSFGGRNTIYF

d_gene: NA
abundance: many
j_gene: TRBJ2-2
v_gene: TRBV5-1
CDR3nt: TGTGCCAGCAGCTTAGCTGGAGGAACCGGGGAGCTGTTTTTT
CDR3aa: CASSLAGGTGELFF

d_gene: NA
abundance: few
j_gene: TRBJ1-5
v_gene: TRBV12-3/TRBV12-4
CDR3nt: TGTGCCAGCAGTTTAAGAGACCCCTTTAATCAGCCCCAGCATTTT
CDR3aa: CASSLRDPFNQPQHF

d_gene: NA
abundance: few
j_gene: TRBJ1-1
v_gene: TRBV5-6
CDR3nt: TGTGCCAGCAGCTTAGTCGGCAGGGCGGCTGAAGCTTTCTTT
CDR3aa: CASSLVGRAAEAFF

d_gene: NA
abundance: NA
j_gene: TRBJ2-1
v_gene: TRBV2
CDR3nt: TGTGCCAGCAGTGTTCTAGTCGTGAGGGGGGAAAACAATGAGCAGTTCTTC
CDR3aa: CASSVLVVRGENNEQFF

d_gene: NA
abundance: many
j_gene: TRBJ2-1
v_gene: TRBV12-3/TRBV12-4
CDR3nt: TGTGCCAGCACTCCGAGTGGTAGGGCGCAGTTCTTC
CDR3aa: CASTPSGRAQFF